This T cell receptor (beta chain) was obtained from a study of regulatory T cells in long-lasting Graves disease (dated by TCRdb to 2020 to 2023). Background for the entire study: In the newly diagnosed Graves' disease group, patients had been taking antithyroid drugs for less than 3 months. Peripheral blood TCR sequencing and RNA sequencing compared persistent Graves' disease patients with newly diagnosed Graves' disease patients. The study was conducted in China and was registered as a clinical trial. A total of around 35 samples underwent TCR sequencing, from 13 patients with persistent Graves' disease and 20 or so patients with newly diagnosed Graves' disease. What the research found in general, with its limitations: A larger number of public clonotypes was shared among persistent patients (around 3,000) than among newly diagnosed patients (roughly 980). Persistent Graves' disease patients showed lower TCR Shannon entropy and fewer highly expanded clones than newly diagnosed patients, suggesting clonal expansion. Peripheral blood alone was examined, since thyroid tissue, which constituted the primary lesion, could not be accessed. Only the TCR beta chain was sequenced and analyzed. The authors noted that the small sample size was a limitation that may lower accuracy.

The time point tag for this specimen amounts to: newly diagnosed GD, antithyroid drugs for less than 3 months. For both TCR sequencing and RNA sequencing, RNA was extracted from PBMCs in TRIzol. The diagnosis of Graves' disease was made according to American Thyroid Association guidelines. Patients for the study were recruited at an endocrinology department in Xi'an, China. Each patient gave approximately 9.7 milliliters of peripheral blood, collected in an EDTA anticoagulant tube. Ficoll Paque Plus density gradient separation was used to isolate PBMCs, and no additional T cell sorting was done. RNA quality was checked with an Agilent 2100 Bioanalyzer and agarose gel, and concentration with a NanoDrop 2000. The library was produced with multiplex PCR. Sequencing relied on an Illumina HiSeq 4000. TCR beta libraries were built with iRepertoire HTBI primers and Arm-PCR amplification of CDR3 regions. Before sequencing, the PCR products went through gel purification. For the original study's pipeline: A total of roughly 65 TRBV and some 15 TRBJ segments were identified across samples and were used for gene usage analysis of CDR3 amino acid clonotypes. COPE and FqMerger were used to merge filtered high-quality paired reads into contigs. BLAST was used to align contigs to IMGT TRBV, TRBD and TRBJ reference genes, with CDR3 defined following IMGT. Any clonotype with a frequency above 0.1% was counted as a highly expanded clone. Shannon entropy served as the measure of repertoire diversity, while the Gini coefficient captured V-J evenness. Public clonotypes were defined as clonotypes shared by more than one individual. TCRdb passed the public sequencing reads through fastp at Q25 and MiXCR, retaining productive beta sequences. One record per CDR3 amino acid sequence lists the most common genes and DNA. These V and J calls derive from TCRdb rather than the authors' analysis. For this sample there are about 240,000 distinct CDR3 sequences; roughly 21% appear just once. Of the sample, approximately 15% is held by the ten largest clones.

In this sample, this clonotype turned up a few times. It has no known antigen specificity. A far more abundant clone sits one base away, making this likely a read error. The conserved closing phenylalanine or tryptophan is absent in this CDR3, likely reflecting a read error. The sequence was collected from a female donor with Graves disease. The input for sequencing was peripheral blood mononuclear cells (PBMCs), taken at new diagnosis, from a patient treated with antithyroid drugs.

The sequenced DNA is TGTGCCAGCAGCCAACTACAGGGACAAGAGACCCAGTACCTC. This translates into CASSQLQGQETQYL. The rearranged segments are TRBV7-9 and TRBJ2-1; the D gene is perhaps TRBD1, from 6 matching bases. The J call is doubtful: the DNA matches TRBJ2-5 better. CDR1 and CDR2 were assigned from the germline V gene (reference sequence) as SEHNR and FQNEAQ. The CDR3 adds up to 14 amino acids, both ends counted. Just the 42-base CDR3 DNA is kept, in frame starting at base 1.